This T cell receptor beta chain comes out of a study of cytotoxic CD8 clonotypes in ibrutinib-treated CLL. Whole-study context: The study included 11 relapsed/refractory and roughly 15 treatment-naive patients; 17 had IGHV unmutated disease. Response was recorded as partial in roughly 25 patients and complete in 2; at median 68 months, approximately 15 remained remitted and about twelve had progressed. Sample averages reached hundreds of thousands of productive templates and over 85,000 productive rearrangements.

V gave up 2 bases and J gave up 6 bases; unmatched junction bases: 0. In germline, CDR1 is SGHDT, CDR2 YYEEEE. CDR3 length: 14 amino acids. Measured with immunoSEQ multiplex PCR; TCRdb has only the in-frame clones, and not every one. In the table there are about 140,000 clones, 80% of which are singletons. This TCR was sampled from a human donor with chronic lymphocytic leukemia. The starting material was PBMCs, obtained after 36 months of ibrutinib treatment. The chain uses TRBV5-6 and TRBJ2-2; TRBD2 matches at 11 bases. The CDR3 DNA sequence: TGTGCCAGCAGCTTACTAGCGGGGGCCGGGGAGCTGTTTTTT. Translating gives CASSLLAGAGELFF.